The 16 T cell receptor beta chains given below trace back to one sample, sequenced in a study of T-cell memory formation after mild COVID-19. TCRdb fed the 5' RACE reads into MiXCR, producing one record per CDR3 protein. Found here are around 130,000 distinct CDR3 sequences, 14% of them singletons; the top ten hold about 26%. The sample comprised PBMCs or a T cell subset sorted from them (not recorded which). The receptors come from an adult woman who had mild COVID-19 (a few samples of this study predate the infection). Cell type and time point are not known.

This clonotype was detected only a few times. CDR3 DNA sequence: TGCGCCAGCAGCCACCCTTCGGTCGGGGACGGGTACGAGCAGTACTTC. Its translation is CASSHPSVGDGYEQYF. The J gene is TRBJ2-7, the V gene TRBV5-1; tentatively, D is TRBD1 or TRBD2 (5 bases each). The CDR3 length is 16 residues. The V and J ends lost 4 bases and 4 bases respectively, with 21 bases between them. CDR1 SGHRS and CDR2 YFSETQ come from the germline V gene.

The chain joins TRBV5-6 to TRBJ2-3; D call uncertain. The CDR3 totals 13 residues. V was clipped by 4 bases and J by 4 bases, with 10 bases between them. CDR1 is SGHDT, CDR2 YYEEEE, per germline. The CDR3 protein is CASSRSSPDTQYF. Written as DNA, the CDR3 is TGTGCCAGCAGCCGATCTTCTCCAGATACGCAGTATTTT. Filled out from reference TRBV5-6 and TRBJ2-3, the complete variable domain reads DAGVTQSPTHLIKTRGQQVTLRCSPKSGHDTVSWYQQALGQGPQFIFQYYEEEERQRGNFPDRFSGHQFPNYSSELNVNALLLGDSALYLCASSRSSPDTQYFGPGTRLTVL.

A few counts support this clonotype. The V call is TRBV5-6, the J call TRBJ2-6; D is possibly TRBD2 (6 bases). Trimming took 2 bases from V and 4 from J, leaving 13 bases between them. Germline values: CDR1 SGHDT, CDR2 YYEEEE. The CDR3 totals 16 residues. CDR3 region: CASSFGSNGGANVLTF. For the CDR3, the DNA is TGTGCCAGCAGCTTCGGGAGTAATGGAGGGGCCAACGTCCTGACTTTC.

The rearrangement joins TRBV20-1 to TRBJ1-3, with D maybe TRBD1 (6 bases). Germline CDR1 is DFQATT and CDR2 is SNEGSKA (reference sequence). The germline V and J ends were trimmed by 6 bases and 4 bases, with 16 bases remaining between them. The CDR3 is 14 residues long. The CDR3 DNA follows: TGCAGTGCCATTGGATGGGGGCCCGGAAACACCATATATTTT. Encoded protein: CSAIGWGPGNTIYF.

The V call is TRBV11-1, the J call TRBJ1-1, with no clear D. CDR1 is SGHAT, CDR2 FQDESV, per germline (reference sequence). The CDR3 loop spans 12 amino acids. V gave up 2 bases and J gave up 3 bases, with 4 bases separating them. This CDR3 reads CASSLSYTEAFF. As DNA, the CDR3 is TGTGCCAGCAGCTTATCCTACACTGAAGCTTTCTTT.

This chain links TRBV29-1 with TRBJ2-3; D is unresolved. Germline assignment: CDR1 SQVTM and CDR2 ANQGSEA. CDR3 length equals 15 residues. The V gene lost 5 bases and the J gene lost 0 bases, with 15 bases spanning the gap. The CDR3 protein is CSVLPEPPSTDTQYF. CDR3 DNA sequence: TGCAGCGTTCTCCCGGAACCTCCTAGCACAGATACGCAGTATTTT.

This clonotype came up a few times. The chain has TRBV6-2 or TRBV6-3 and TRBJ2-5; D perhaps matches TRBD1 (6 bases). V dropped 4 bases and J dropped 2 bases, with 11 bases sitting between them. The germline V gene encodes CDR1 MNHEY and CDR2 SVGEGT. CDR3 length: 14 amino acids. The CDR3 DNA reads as TGTGCCAGCAGTTCACAGGGTCCACAAGAGACCCAGTACTTC. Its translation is CASSSQGPQETQYF.

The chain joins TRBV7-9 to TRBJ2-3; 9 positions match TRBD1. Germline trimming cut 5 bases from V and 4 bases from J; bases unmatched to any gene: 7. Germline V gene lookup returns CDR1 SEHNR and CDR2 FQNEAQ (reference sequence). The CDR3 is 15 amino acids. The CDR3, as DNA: TGTGCCAGCAGCGGTGGACAGGGGTACGCAGATACGCAGTATTTT. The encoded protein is CASSGGQGYADTQYF.

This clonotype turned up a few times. The CDR3 here is CSARLRANVLTF. CDR3 nucleotide sequence: TGCAGCGCCCGTCTGAGGGCCAACGTCCTGACTTTC. The chain couples TRBV29-1 to TRBJ2-6, with D hard to call. Trimming left V 7 bases short and J 5 bases short, with 9 bases between. The CDR3 length is 12 residues. Germline-derived CDR1 and CDR2 are SQVTM and ANQGSEA. Full variable domain (remainder filled in from reference TRBV29-1 and TRBJ2-6): SAVISQKPSRDICQRGTSLTIQCQVDSQVTMMFWYRQQPGQSLTLIATANQGSEATYESGFVIDKFPISRPNLTFSTLTVSNMSPEDSSIYLCSARLRANVLTFGAGSRLTVL.

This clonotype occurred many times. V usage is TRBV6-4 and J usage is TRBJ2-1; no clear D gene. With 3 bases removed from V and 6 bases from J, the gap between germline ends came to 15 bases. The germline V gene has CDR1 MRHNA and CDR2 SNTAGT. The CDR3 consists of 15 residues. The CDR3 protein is CASSEADPPGNEQFF. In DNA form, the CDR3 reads TGTGCCAGCAGTGAGGCAGACCCTCCTGGCAATGAGCAGTTCTTC.

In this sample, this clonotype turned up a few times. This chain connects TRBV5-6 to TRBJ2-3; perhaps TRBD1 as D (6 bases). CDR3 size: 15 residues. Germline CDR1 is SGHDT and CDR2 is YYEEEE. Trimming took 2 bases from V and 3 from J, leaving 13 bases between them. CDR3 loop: CASSLKYRDTDTQYF. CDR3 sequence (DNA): TGTGCCAGCAGCTTAAAGTACAGGGATACAGATACGCAGTATTTT.

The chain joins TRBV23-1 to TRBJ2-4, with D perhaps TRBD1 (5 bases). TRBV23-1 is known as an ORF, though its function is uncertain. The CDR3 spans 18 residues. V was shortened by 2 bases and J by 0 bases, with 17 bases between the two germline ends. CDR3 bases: TGCGCCAGCAGTCAAGGTCTGTGGACACTCCTAGCCAAAAACATTCAGTACTTC. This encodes CASSQGLWTLLAKNIQYF.

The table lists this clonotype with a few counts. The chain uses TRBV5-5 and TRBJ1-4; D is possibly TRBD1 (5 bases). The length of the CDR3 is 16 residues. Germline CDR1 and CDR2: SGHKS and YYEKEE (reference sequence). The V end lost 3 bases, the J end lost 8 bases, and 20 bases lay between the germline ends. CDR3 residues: CASSSGTAEFQEKLFF. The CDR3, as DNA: TGTGCCAGCAGCTCTGGGACTGCAGAATTTCAGGAAAAACTGTTTTTT.

The DNA for the CDR3 is TGTGCCAGCAGCCCCTGGGATGACCAGGAGAACGAGCAGTACTTC. It specifies CASSPWDDQENEQYF. The chain joins TRBV7-9 to TRBJ2-7; D is uncertain. V was pared by 5 bases and J by 5 bases, with 19 bases between. From germline, CDR1 is SEHNR and CDR2 FQNEAQ (reference sequence). The CDR3 extends over 15 amino acids.

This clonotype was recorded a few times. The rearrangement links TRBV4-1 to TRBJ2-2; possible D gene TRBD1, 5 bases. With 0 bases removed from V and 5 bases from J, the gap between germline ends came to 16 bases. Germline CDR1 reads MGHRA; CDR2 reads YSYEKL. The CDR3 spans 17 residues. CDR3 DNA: TGCGCCAGCAGCCAAGACCCGGCCAGGGAATTAACCGGGGAGCTGTTTTTT. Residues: CASSQDPARELTGELFF.

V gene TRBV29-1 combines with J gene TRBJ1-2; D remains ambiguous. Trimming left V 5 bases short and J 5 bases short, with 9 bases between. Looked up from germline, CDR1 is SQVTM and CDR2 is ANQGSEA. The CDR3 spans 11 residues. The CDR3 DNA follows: TGCAGCGTTCCTTTAGGGTATGGCTACACCTTC. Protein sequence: CSVPLGYGYTF. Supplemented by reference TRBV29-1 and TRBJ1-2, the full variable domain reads SAVISQKPSRDICQRGTSLTIQCQVDSQVTMMFWYRQQPGQSLTLIATANQGSEATYESGFVIDKFPISRPNLTFSTLTVSNMSPEDSSIYLCSVPLGYGYTFGSGTRLTVV.